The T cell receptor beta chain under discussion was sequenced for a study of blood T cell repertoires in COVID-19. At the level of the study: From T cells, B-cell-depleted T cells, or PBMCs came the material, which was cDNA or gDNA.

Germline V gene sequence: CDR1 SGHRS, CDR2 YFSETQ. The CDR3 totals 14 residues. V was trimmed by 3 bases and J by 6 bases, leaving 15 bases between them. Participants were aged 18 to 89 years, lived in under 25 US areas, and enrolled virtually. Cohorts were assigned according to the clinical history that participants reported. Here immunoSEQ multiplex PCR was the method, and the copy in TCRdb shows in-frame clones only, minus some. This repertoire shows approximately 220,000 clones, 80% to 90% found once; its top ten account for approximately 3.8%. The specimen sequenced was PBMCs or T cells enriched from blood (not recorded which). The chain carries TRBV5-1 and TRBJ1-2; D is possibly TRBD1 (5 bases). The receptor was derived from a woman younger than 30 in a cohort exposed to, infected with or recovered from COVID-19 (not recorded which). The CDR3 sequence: CASSSPGQADGYTF. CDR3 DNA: TGCGCCAGCAGCTCGCCAGGACAAGCTGATGGCTACACCTTC.